A single sample gave rise to the 26 T cell receptor beta chains below, sequenced in a study of blood T cell repertoires in COVID-19. Data came from immunoSEQ multiplex PCR; TCRdb stores just in-frame clones and leaves some out. The sample comprises some 250,000 clones, 85% to 90% of which are singletons, and 0.9% to 1% rests with the top ten. Source material: peripheral blood. These receptors came from a woman aged 40 to 50 who had recovered from COVID-19.

Comment on this clone: The DNA is left out, because the CDR3 cannot be placed on it with certainty; the CDR3 is given as TCRdb lists it. This chain joins TRBV21-1 and TRBJ2-1; the table gives TRBD1 as D, unverified against the DNA. TRBV21-1 is given as a pseudogene. The CDR3 is 18 amino acids in total, end residues counted. CDR3 protein: CASSKVASGASSYNEQFF.

This clone has a single count. The rearrangement joins TRBV25-1 to TRBJ2-1; TRBD1 aligns across 9 bases. CDR3 size: 15 residues. The trim removed 5 bases at V and 2 bases at J, leaving 4 bases unmatched. CDR1 and CDR2 from the germline V gene are MGHDK and SYGVNS. In DNA form, the CDR3 reads TGTGCCAGCAGTCGACAGGGGGTGCCCTACAATGAGCAGTTCTTC. Encoded protein: CASSRQGVPYNEQFF.

This chain uses TRBV7-2 with TRBJ2-1, with 8 bases matching TRBD2. V shed 1 base and J 9 bases; nucleotides not matched to a gene: 5. The CDR3 is made up of 14 amino acids. The V gene's germline CDR1 is SGHTA and CDR2 FQGNSA. CDR3 in DNA: TGTGCCAGCAGCTTAGGGGCGGGAGGTAGTGAGCAGTTCTTC. This encodes CASSLGAGGSEQFF. The variable domain in full, completed from reference TRBV7-2 and TRBJ2-1, reads GAGVSQSPSNKVTEKGKDVELRCDPISGHTALYWYRQSLGQGLEFLIYFQGNSAPDKSGLPSDRFSAERTGGSVSTLTIQRTQQEDSAVYLCASSLGAGGSEQFFGPGTRLTVL.

This sequence joins TRBV6-2 or TRBV6-3 and TRBJ2-2; 9 bases align to TRBD1. The CDR3 is 14 residues long. V was clipped by 6 bases and J by 6 bases; unmatched bases: 5. Per the germline V gene, CDR1 is MNHEY and CDR2 is SVGEGT. This CDR3 is CASSRDRVSGELFF. CDR3 bases: TGTGCCAGCAGCCGGGACAGGGTTTCCGGGGAGCTGTTTTTT.

Remarks on this clone: This sample also contains other DNA sequences that code for the same CDR3. The CDR3 protein is CASSVAGYNEQFF. CDR3 coding DNA: TGTGCCAGCAGCGTAGCAGGGTACAATGAGCAGTTCTTC. The V call is TRBV9, the J call TRBJ2-1, with a weak D call TRBD1 (5 bases). The CDR3 is made up of 13 amino acids. Germline loops: CDR1 SGDLS, CDR2 YYNGEE. Trimming shortened V by 0 bases and J by 4 bases, and 5 bases separated the two germline ends.

There are a few counts of this clone. The chain is built from TRBV27 and TRBJ2-2, with 8 positions matching TRBD2. Germline V lookup: CDR1 MNHEY, CDR2 SMNVEV (reference sequence). V lost 6 bases and J lost 3; bases outside the gene matches: 9. This CDR3 comprises 16 residues. The CDR3 is CASRGHLAGYTGELFF. The CDR3 coding sequence is TGTGCCAGCAGGGGCCACCTAGCGGGCTACACCGGGGAGCTGTTTTTT.

The chain combines TRBV23-1 with TRBJ1-2, with D unresolved. TRBV23-1 is known as an ORF, though its function is uncertain. This CDR3 is 14 amino acids long. V gave up 2 bases and J gave up 0 bases, with 7 bases separating them. The CDR3 DNA follows: TGCGCCAGCAGTCAAGGCGGCTCTAACTATGGCTACACCTTC. Protein product: CASSQGGSNYGYTF.

This sequence joins TRBV7-3 and TRBJ2-7; 7 bases are a match to TRBD2. V lost 5 bases to trimming and J lost 2 bases; unmatched junction nucleotides: 12. In germline, CDR1 is SGHTA, CDR2 FQGTGA. The CDR3 loop spans 16 amino acids. CDR3 protein: CASSPRVGAGAYEQYF. As DNA, the CDR3 is TGTGCCAGCAGCCCCCGGGTTGGGGCGGGGGCCTACGAGCAGTACTTC.

This clone was observed once. The rearrangement joins TRBV5-4 to TRBJ1-4, with D unclear. This CDR3 spans 14 amino acids. The V gene's germline CDR1 is SGHNT and CDR2 YYREEE (reference sequence). With 4 bases removed from V and 4 bases from J, the gap between germline ends came to 11 bases. The CDR3 spells CASSSPGVNEKLFF. For the CDR3, the DNA is TGTGCCAGCAGCAGCCCCGGGGTTAATGAAAAACTGTTTTTT.

V and J are TRBV7-9 and TRBJ2-7, with D hard to call. The V gene lost 4 bases and the J gene lost 6 bases, with 16 bases spanning the gap. CDR1 SEHNR and CDR2 FQNEAQ come from the germline V gene (reference sequence). The CDR3 length is 14 residues. As DNA, the CDR3 is TGTGCCAGCAGCTGGGCCGCCAGGCTGGGCGAGCAGTACTTC. It yields the protein CASSWAARLGEQYF.

This rearrangement joins TRBV5-6 to TRBJ2-5, with 8 nucleotides matching TRBD2. CDR1 is SGHDT and CDR2 is YYEEEE in the germline V gene. The V gene end was trimmed by 7 bases and the J gene end by 5 bases; junction bases not matched to a gene: 10. CDR3 length: 14 amino acids. As DNA, the CDR3 is TGTGCCAGCCTGGGGGCGGGAGGAGGGGAGACCCAGTACTTC. Its translation is CASLGAGGGETQYF. Using reference TRBV5-6 and TRBJ2-5 for the parts outside the CDR3, the full variable domain is DAGVTQSPTHLIKTRGQQVTLRCSPKSGHDTVSWYQQALGQGPQFIFQYYEEEERQRGNFPDRFSGHQFPNYSSELNVNALLLGDSALYLCASLGAGGGETQYFGPGTRLLVL.

The chain carries TRBV6-5 and TRBJ2-7; maybe TRBD1 (6 bases). Germline assignment: CDR1 MNHEY and CDR2 SVGAGI. Deletions cut 5 bases from V and 9 bases from J, with 17 bases between. The CDR3 contains 13 residues. The CDR3 nucleotides read TGTGCCAGCAGTAATTCACAGGGTGGTCTGCAGTACGTC. Translated: CASSNSQGGLQYV.

The chain is built from TRBV7-2 and TRBJ2-3; 8 positions agree with TRBD2. The CDR3 is made up of 14 amino acids. Per the germline V gene, CDR1 is SGHTA and CDR2 is FQGNSA. V lost 7 bases to trimming and J lost 4 bases; unmatched junction nucleotides: 7. In DNA, the CDR3 is TGTGCCAGCACCTGGGGTAGCGGGGCAGATACGCAGTATTTT. This codes for CASTWGSGADTQYF.

The chain recombines TRBV19 with TRBJ1-5; TRBD1 agrees at 9 bases. This CDR3 has 17 amino acids. Germline V lookup: CDR1 LNHDA, CDR2 SQIVND (reference sequence). Losses at the gene ends were 7 bases for V and 2 bases for J; bases not matched to a gene: 12. The CDR3 nucleotides are TGTGCCAGTACCTCGCTGACAGGGGGGGCGCGCAATCAGCCCCAGCATTTT. It codes for CASTSLTGGARNQPQHF.

The rearrangement uses TRBV9 and TRBJ1-5; D is unresolved. From germline, CDR1 is SGDLS and CDR2 YYNGEE. V shed 4 bases and J shed 0 bases, with 11 bases lying between them. CDR3 size: 15 residues. CDR3 protein: CASSTEGYSNQPQHF. CDR3 coding DNA: TGTGCCAGCAGCACAGAGGGTTATAGCAATCAGCCCCAGCATTTT.

The chain links TRBV3-1 (or the pseudogene TRBV3-2) to TRBJ2-2; 10 bases fit TRBD2. Germline trimming cut 5 bases from V and 2 bases from J; bases unmatched to any gene: 5. Germline-derived CDR1 and CDR2 are LGHDT and YNNKEL (reference sequence). There are 16 residues in the CDR3. The CDR3: CASSGRTSGNTGELFF. The CDR3, as DNA: TGTGCCAGCAGCGGACGGACTAGCGGTAACACCGGGGAGCTGTTTTTT.

The chain is built from TRBV4-3 and TRBJ1-2, with 8 bases matching TRBD1. The CDR3 runs 16 residues. V shed 3 bases, J shed 7 bases, and the junction held 13 bases outside the gene matches. CDR1 is LGHNA, CDR2 YSLEER, per germline. In nucleotides, the CDR3 is TGCGCCAGCAGCCACCTAGGGGGCAGGGGGCGCGGTGGCTACACCTTC. It yields the protein CASSHLGGRGRGGYTF.

This clone has just a few counts. The chain recombines TRBV6-5 with TRBJ1-1, with 9 bases that match TRBD1. Unmatched junction bases numbered 7, after V lost 6 bases and J lost 8 bases. Germline-derived CDR1 and CDR2 are MNHEY and SVGAGI. This CDR3 region has 13 residues. CDR3 region: CASSYRGPREAFF. In DNA form, the CDR3 reads TGTGCCAGCAGCTACAGGGGGCCTCGGGAAGCTTTCTTT.

The chain is built from TRBV30 and TRBJ2-3, with 8 bases matching TRBD2. V shed 8 bases, J shed 4 bases, and the junction held 11 bases outside the gene matches. Germline V gives CDR1 GTSNPN, CDR2 SVGIG (reference sequence). This CDR3 has 14 residues. CDR3 nucleotides: TGTGCCATGGGGCTAGCGGGCCGTGCAGATACGCAGTATTTT. Amino acids: CAMGLAGRADTQYF. The full variable domain, completed using reference TRBV30 and TRBJ2-3, is SQTIHQWPATLVQPVGSPLSLECTVEGTSNPNLYWYRQAAGRGLQLLFYSVGIGQISSEVPQNLSASRPQDRQFILSSKKLLLSDSGFYLCAMGLAGRADTQYFGPGTRLTVL.

This rearrangement joins TRBV7-2 to TRBJ1-4, with D uncertain. The germline V gene has CDR1 SGHTA and CDR2 FQGNSA. V lost 5 bases and J lost 3, with 16 bases in between. This CDR3 has 16 residues. CDR3 loop: CASSPRRGRANEKLFF. DNA of the CDR3: TGTGCCAGCAGCCCCCGGAGAGGGCGGGCTAATGAAAAACTGTTTTTT.

This clone has a single count. The V and J genes are TRBV10-3 and TRBJ2-7; D may be TRBD1 (5 bases). The CDR3 loop spans 12 amino acids. Trimming shortened V by 6 bases and J by 6 bases, and 12 bases separated the two germline ends. The germline V gene has CDR1 ENHRY and CDR2 SYGVKD. CDR3 sequence (DNA): TGTGCCATCAGCCTAGTTAGGGGCGAGCAGTACTTC. Translated, it gives CAISLVRGEQYF.

This chain uses TRBV5-4 with TRBJ2-3; 7 bases are a match to TRBD2. This CDR3 is 15 amino acids long. CDR1 and CDR2 (germline): SGHNT, YYREEE (reference sequence). The V and J ends lost 4 bases and 2 bases, in that order; junction bases with no gene match: 7. The CDR3 DNA sequence: TGTGCCAGCAGCACCCCGGGAGGTCCCACAGATACGCAGTATTTT. Translating it yields CASSTPGGPTDTQYF.

This clone showed up just a few times. The chain combines TRBV19 with TRBJ2-1; a possible D gene is TRBD2 (7 bases). Per the germline V gene, CDR1 is LNHDA and CDR2 is SQIVND (reference sequence). The CDR3 consists of 14 residues. Trimming removed 10 bases from V and 12 bases from J, with 25 bases in between. The CDR3 sequence: CATRDGLADSGQFF. CDR3 sequence (DNA): TGTGCCACCCGGGACGGGCTAGCGGACAGCGGGCAGTTCTTC.

The chain recombines TRBV6-2 or TRBV6-3 with TRBJ2-7; 8 bases agree with TRBD1. The V segment lost 4 bases and the J segment 2 bases; nucleotides outside the gene matches: 10. This CDR3 region has 16 residues. Germline loops: CDR1 MNHEY, CDR2 SVGEGT. The chain's CDR3 is CASSSPRGPYPYEQYV. For the CDR3, the DNA is TGTGCCAGCAGTTCCCCCAGGGGGCCTTACCCCTACGAGCAGTACGTC.

V usage is TRBV19 and J usage is TRBJ2-3, with 7 bases aligning to TRBD2. The germline CDR1 and CDR2 sequences are LNHDA and SQIVND (reference sequence). The CDR3 extends over 14 amino acids. J gave up 5 bases and V 5 bases, and 7 bases lay outside the gene matches. CDR3 in amino acids: CASSPGRWGDTQYF. CDR3 nucleotides: TGTGCCAGTAGTCCCGGGAGGTGGGGAGATACGCAGTATTTT.

V is TRBV6-1 and J is TRBJ2-4, with TRBD1 as a possible D gene (6 bases). Germline lookup yields CDR1 MNHNS and CDR2 SASEGT. Trimming removed 3 bases from V and 0 bases from J, with 9 bases in between. The CDR3 consists of 15 residues. CDR3 in DNA: TGTGCCAGCAGTGACAGGGGTCTAGCCAAAAACATTCAGTACTTC. As protein: CASSDRGLAKNIQYF.